Included here is one T cell receptor beta chain sequence, with context. V was trimmed by 6 bases and J by 4 bases, leaving 12 bases between them. The germline V gene encodes CDR1 MNHEY and CDR2 SVGAGI. CDR3 length equals 13 residues. The record originates from a study of T cells in pancreatic ductal adenocarcinoma. Profiling relied on immunoSEQ multiplex PCR, and the TCRdb table lists in-frame clones only, not all of them. The sample yields approximately 11,000 clones, 70% to 90% seen once. Selected pancreatic ductal adenocarcinoma patients had undergone surgery without neoadjuvant therapy. The rearrangement links TRBV6-5 to TRBJ1-2; D is perhaps TRBD1 (6 bases). Sequenced input: PBMCs. The TCR was taken from a human donor with pancreatic ductal adenocarcinoma. The CDR3 is CASRDRPPYGYTF. The CDR3 coding sequence is TGTGCCAGCAGAGACAGGCCCCCCTATGGCTACACCTTC.